Listed here is a single T cell receptor (beta chain). In germline, CDR1 is MNHEY, CDR2 SMNVEV (reference sequence). Trimming cost V 8 bases and J 2 bases; bases outside gene matches: 4. The CDR3 runs to 14 residues. The record originates from a study of lymphopenia after photon versus proton radiotherapy. The method was immunoSEQ multiplex PCR; TCRdb's version includes in-frame clones alone and lacks a portion of them. This sample has 150,000 to 200,000 clones, with approximately 86% found just once. This TCR was recovered from a man aged 50 or older with gastric cancer. The sequencing here drew on peripheral blood, taken from a patient treated with photon-based radiotherapy. The chain employs TRBV27 and TRBJ2-2; 8 bases align to TRBD1. Written as DNA, the CDR3 is TGTGCCAGCCGAGGACAGGGAAACACCGGGGAGCTGTTTTTT. Its translation is CASRGQGNTGELFF.